Listed below are T cell receptor beta chains from one sample, sequenced in a study of blood T cell repertoires in COVID-19. Using immunoSEQ multiplex PCR, the repertoire was profiled, and TCRdb retains in-frame clones only, with some absent. Of 280,000 or so clones in the sample, approximately 90% were seen once. Sequenced material: peripheral blood. These receptors all come from a woman aged 25 to 39 who had recovered from COVID-19. CDR3s include the opening cysteine and the closing phenylalanine or tryptophan. D genes are given only for firm matches. Clone size appears in some rows only: once, few, many, or a class for an expanded clone.

j_gene,abundance,d_gene,v_gene,CDR3nt,CDR3aa
TRBJ2-1,NA,TRBD2,TRBV6-6,TGTGCCACCGGACTAGCGGGGGGCCCTCGCAATGAGCAGTTCTTC,CATGLAGGPRNEQFF
TRBJ1-4,NA,TRBD1,TRBV18,TGTGCCAGCTCACCGGACAGGGGAAATGAAAAACTGTTTTTT,CASSPDRGNEKLFF
TRBJ1-5,NA,NA,TRBV28,TGTGCCAGCACACACGGGGGTGGCAATCAGCCCCAGCATTTT,CASTHGGGNQPQHF
TRBJ2-7,NA,NA,TRBV14,TGTGCCAGCAGGCCCTCAGGGGCCCCCCACGAGCAGTACTTC,CASRPSGAPHEQYF
TRBJ2-2,NA,NA,TRBV6-2/TRBV6-3,TGTGCCAGCAGTCGCGGGGCGCTGGGCGGGGAGCTGTTTTTT,CASSRGALGGELFF
TRBJ2-5,NA,TRBD2,TRBV20-1,TGCAGTGCTAGTGAAGGGACTAGCGGGGGAGAGACCCAGTACTTC,CSASEGTSGGETQYF
TRBJ1-4,NA,NA,TRBV9,TGTGCCAGCAGCGCCCCGAGTGGGGCCTCTAATGAAAAACTGTTTTTT,CASSAPSGASNEKLFF
TRBJ2-6,many,NA,TRBV6-4,TGTGCCAGCAGTGAATCGTCTGGGGCCAACGTCCTGACTTTC,CASSESSGANVLTF
TRBJ2-3,NA,NA,TRBV19,TGTGCCAGTAGTATAGTACTAGCTGGAGCAGATACGCAGTATTTT,CASSIVLAGADTQYF
TRBJ2-3,NA,NA,TRBV7-9,TGTGCCAGCAGCTTGACAGCCCCCACAGATACGCAGTATTTT,CASSLTAPTDTQYF
TRBJ1-3,NA,NA,TRBV18,TGTGCCAGCTCACCACCGTCAGGGTTTGGAAACACCATATATTTT,CASSPPSGFGNTIYF
TRBJ1-1,NA,NA,TRBV27,TGTGCCAGCAGTCTACCATCGTCACCCGACAGCGTGATAACCAACACTGAAGCTTTCTTT,CASSLPSSPDSVITNTEAFF
TRBJ1-3,NA,NA,TRBV18,TGTGCCAGCTCACCTCTCGTCCCCGGTGAACATTTT,CASSPLVPGEHF
TRBJ1-1,NA,TRBD1,TRBV19,TGTGCCAGTACCCTAGACGGGACAGGCGAAGCTTTCTTT,CASTLDGTGEAFF
TRBJ2-2,NA,TRBD2,TRBV3-1/TRBV3-2,TGTGCCAGCAGTGGGACTAGCGGGGGGGACAACACCGGGGAGCTGTTTTTT,CASSGTSGGDNTGELFF
TRBJ2-7,NA,TRBD2,TRBV5-4,TGTGCCAGCAGCTTGCCCACAGCGGGGGGCTCCTACGAGCAGTACTTC,CASSLPTAGGSYEQYF
TRBJ1-6,NA,TRBD1,TRBV19,TGTGCCAGTAGTACCCTCCGGGACAGGGGGCCTTCACCCCTCCACTTT,CASSTLRDRGPSPLHF
TRBJ1-3,once,NA,TRBV27,TGTGCCAGCTGGGAAGCGGGGGCTGGAAACACCATATATTTT,CASWEAGAGNTIYF
TRBJ2-2,NA,NA,TRBV12-3/TRBV12-4,TGTGCCAGCAGAAACGCCGGGACCGGGGAGCTGTTTTTT,CASRNAGTGELFF
TRBJ2-4,NA,NA,TRBV6-4,TGTGCCAGCAGTGAAGGTGGCGGAAACATTCAGTACTTC,CASSEGGGNIQYF
TRBJ1-6,NA,TRBD1,TRBV3-1/TRBV3-2,TGTGCCAGCAACAGACAGGGTTTTAATTCACCCCTCCACTTT,CASNRQGFNSPLHF
TRBJ2-2,NA,TRBD2,TRBV4-1,TGCGCCAGCAGCCAGGCCGGAGCGGGGCGGAACACCGGGGAGCTGTTTTTT,CASSQAGAGRNTGELFF
TRBJ2-3,NA,NA,TRBV5-1,TGCGCCAGCAGCTTGGCCCTTTGGCAGGGGAGCACAGATACGCAGTATTTT,CASSLALWQGSTDTQYF
TRBJ1-2,NA,NA,TRBV6-6,TGTGCCAGCCAGACAACTAACTATGGCTACACCTTC,CASQTTNYGYTF
TRBJ1-1,many,NA,TRBV6-5,TGTGCCAGCGGGCCTTTCGTCACTGAAGCTTTCTTT,CASGPFVTEAFF
TRBJ2-7,NA,TRBD1,TRBV28,TGTGCCAGCAGCTCCGGACAGGCCACCTACGAGCAGTACTTC,CASSSGQATYEQYF
TRBJ2-5,NA,NA,TRBV29-1,TGCAGCGCCCAAACTCGGCGGGGGCTAGAGACCCAGTACTTC,CSAQTRRGLETQYF
TRBJ1-1,NA,TRBD1,TRBV9,TGTGCCAGCAGCGTAGAAGGGACAGCGAACACTGAAGCTTTCTTT,CASSVEGTANTEAFF
TRBJ1-1,NA,TRBD1,TRBV19,TGTGCCAGTAGTTCAACGACAGGGATGAACACTGAAGCTTTCTTT,CASSSTTGMNTEAFF
TRBJ1-1,NA,NA,TRBV2,TGTGCCAGCAGTGACGGCCCCGGAGGCACTGAAGCTTTCTTT,CASSDGPGGTEAFF
TRBJ1-4,NA,TRBD1,TRBV11-3,TGTGCCAGCAGCTTAGGGACAGGAGAAAAACTGTTTTTT,CASSLGTGEKLFF
TRBJ1-5,few,NA,TRBV28,TGTGCCAGCAGTTTAATAGGTGAAGGGCAGGGACAGCCCCAGCATTTT,CASSLIGEGQGQPQHF
TRBJ2-7,few,NA,TRBV4-1,TGCGCCAGCAGCCCAACAGGAGCCGAATCCTACGAGCAGTACTTC,CASSPTGAESYEQYF
TRBJ1-1,NA,TRBD1,TRBV6-2/TRBV6-3,TGTGCCAGCAGCCGCCCGGGACAGGGAAGGACTGAAGCTTTCTTT,CASSRPGQGRTEAFF
TRBJ1-3,once,NA,TRBV15,TGTGCCACCAGCAGTAACCCTAATCACTCTGGAAACACCATATATTTT,CATSSNPNHSGNTIYF
TRBJ2-1,NA,TRBD1,TRBV5-1,TGCGCCAGCAGCTTGCAGGGGGTTGGCGAGCAGTTCTTC,CASSLQGVGEQFF
TRBJ2-2,NA,NA,TRBV5-1,TGCGCCAGCAGCCAATTTACCGGGGAGCTGTTTTTT,CASSQFTGELFF
TRBJ2-5,NA,NA,TRBV9,TGTGCCAGCAGCGTAGCTGAGGAGACCCAGTACTTC,CASSVAEETQYF
TRBJ1-4,NA,TRBD1,TRBV25-1,TGTGCCAGCACGGACAGGGGAGGCGAAAAACTGTTTTTT,CASTDRGGEKLFF
TRBJ2-7,NA,NA,TRBV2,TGTGCCAGCAGTGCTCAAACAGGGAGCGAGCAGTACTTC,CASSAQTGSEQYF
TRBJ2-1,few,TRBD1,TRBV7-8,TGTGCCAGCAGCTTATGGGACAGGGCAATCAATGAGCAGTTCTTC,CASSLWDRAINEQFF